A single sample gave rise to the 20 T cell receptor beta chains below, sequenced in a study of T cells in Graves' hyperthyroidism and ophthalmopathy (dated by TCRdb to the late 2010s). Library preparation was by multiplex PCR. Sequenced on an Illumina HiSeq 2000. Amplification of TCR beta CDR3 regions was carried out from RNA transcripts. The first round of RT-PCR for the TCR CDR3 was performed with the HTBI primer set and the Qiagen OneStep RT-PCR kit. TCRdb's own reprocessing of the public reads used fastp at Q25 and MiXCR and kept productive beta chains. Rows merge per CDR3 protein into single entries with the most common DNA and genes. This sample comprises around 350,000 distinct CDR3 sequences, roughly 13% of them detected only once. Jointly, the top ten make up around a tenth of the sample. The specimen sequenced was blood. The receptor set was obtained from a woman aged 18-35 years with Graves' hyperthyroidism.

The table lists this clonotype with many counts. The chain uses TRBV27 and TRBJ1-1; D not certain. Germline CDR1 reads MNHEY; CDR2 reads SMNVEV (reference sequence). Trimming stripped 6 bases from V and 2 bases from J, with 13 bases between. This CDR3 is built from 14 residues. DNA for the CDR3: TGTGCCAGCAGAAGATACCGGGAAAACACTGAAGCTTTCTTT. Encoded protein: CASRRYRENTEAFF.

This clonotype was seen a few times. This rearrangement joins TRBV7-9 to TRBJ2-3, with 9 bases lining up with TRBD1. The germline gives CDR1 SEHNR, CDR2 FQNEAQ (reference sequence). Trimming cost V 0 bases and J 12 bases; bases outside gene matches: 10. CDR3 size: 15 residues. The CDR3 here is CASSLANFRDREQYF. The CDR3 coding sequence is TGTGCCAGCAGCTTAGCGAACTTCCGGGACAGGGAACAGTATTTT.

About this clonotype: Just one base apart from a much larger clone, this may be a read error. Here the CDR3 omits its conserved ending phenylalanine or tryptophan, so a read error is the likely source. The J gene is TRBJ2-6, the V gene TRBV7-8; no clear D gene. The CDR3 extends over 17 amino acids. CDR1 is SGHVS, CDR2 FQNEAQ, per germline. V was cut by 4 bases and J by 1 base, with 14 bases left in between. The CDR3 sequence: CASSSHAVGSGANVLTS. For the CDR3, the DNA is TGTGCCAGCAGCTCACACGCGGTAGGGTCTGGGGCCAACGTCCTGACTTCC.

The table lists this clonotype with a few counts. J is TRBJ1-4 and V is TRBV18; no reliable D call. This CDR3 comprises 15 residues. V gave up 3 bases and J gave up 8 bases, with 16 bases separating them. Germline V lookup: CDR1 KGHSH, CDR2 LQKENI. The CDR3 DNA reads as TGTGCCAGCTCACCGGGTGTCTCATCGGGGGAAAAACTGTTTTTT. This sequence encodes CASSPGVSSGEKLFF.

Only a few counts were recorded for this clonotype. The V and J genes are TRBV5-4 and TRBJ2-1, with D possibly TRBD2 on 6 matching bases. The CDR3 covers 13 residues. V lost 2 bases and J lost 8, with 11 bases in between. Germline V gene data show CDR1 as SGHNT and CDR2 as YYREEE (reference sequence). The CDR3 sequence is CASSFGGYDEQFF. The CDR3 coding sequence is TGTGCCAGCAGCTTCGGAGGGTATGATGAGCAGTTCTTC.

This clonotype was found a few times. V is TRBV5-1 and J is TRBJ1-2; D gene ambiguous. CDR1 is SGHRS and CDR2 is YFSETQ in the germline V gene. The CDR3 is 15 amino acids. Trimming pared 0 bases from V and 2 bases from J, leaving 11 bases between. The CDR3 here is CASSLVDQGNYGYTF. The CDR3, as DNA: TGCGCCAGCAGCTTGGTGGATCAAGGAAACTATGGCTACACCTTC.

This clonotype was counted ten times or more. This sequence joins TRBV12-3 or TRBV12-4 and TRBJ2-5; 14 bases are shared with TRBD2. Trimming at V came to 5 bases and at J to 4 bases, leaving 9 bases not matched to a gene. The CDR3 runs 17 residues. The DNA of the CDR3 is TGTGCCAGCAGTCCGCTGACTAGCGGGGGGGGTAGAGAGACCCAGTACTTC. Protein: CASSPLTSGGGRETQYF.

This clonotype was seen repeatedly, ten times or more. This sequence joins TRBV7-8 and TRBJ2-6; TRBD1 matches 12 bases. The CDR3 loop spans 19 amino acids. V lost 5 bases to trimming and J lost 4 bases; unmatched junction nucleotides: 12. Germline values: CDR1 SGHVS, CDR2 FQNEAQ. CDR3 sequence (DNA): TGTGCCAGCAGCCCAAAGATGGGACAGGGGGCGCGAGGGGCCAACGTCCTGACTTTC. This encodes CASSPKMGQGARGANVLTF.

This clonotype was found many times. The chain has TRBV12-3 or TRBV12-4 and TRBJ1-1; the match to TRBD1 covers 8 bases. V shed 0 bases, J shed 0 bases, and the junction held 3 bases outside the gene matches. The CDR3 length is 16 residues. CDR3 in DNA: TGTGCCAGCAGTTTAGCCGGACAGGGCGTGAACACTGAAGCTTTCTTT. It codes for CASSLAGQGVNTEAFF.

There are many counts of this clonotype. This chain links TRBV24-1 with TRBJ1-1; D possibly corresponds to TRBD1 (5 bases). Germline V gives CDR1 KGHDR, CDR2 SFDVKD. V lost 6 bases to trimming and J lost 6 bases, with 13 bases between them. This CDR3 has 13 residues. CDR3 in amino acids: CATSLSGKAEAFF. CDR3 in DNA: TGTGCCACCAGTCTATCAGGGAAAGCTGAAGCTTTCTTT.

This chain links TRBV25-1 with TRBJ2-1; D may correspond to TRBD1 or TRBD2 (5 bases each). Matching the DNA end better, TRBJ2-7 makes the J call doubtful. CDR3 length equals 16 residues. CDR1 and CDR2 (germline): MGHDK, SYGVNS. CDR3 protein: CASSSPGASSYNEQYF. The CDR3 coding sequence is TGTGCCAGCAGCTCCCCCGGGGCTAGCTCCTACAATGAGCAGTACTTC.

This clonotype appeared many times. This sequence joins TRBV10-3 and TRBJ2-7; no clear D gene. This CDR3 is built from 15 residues. The germline CDR1 and CDR2 sequences are ENHRY and SYGVKD. Trimming pared 0 bases from V and 3 bases from J, leaving 12 bases between. The CDR3 protein is CAISESDVARYEQYF. As DNA, the CDR3 is TGTGCCATCAGTGAGTCTGACGTTGCCCGCTACGAGCAGTACTTC.

This clonotype was seen at least ten times. The rearrangement uses TRBV12-3 or TRBV12-4 and TRBJ1-3; D is uncertain. The germline V and J ends were trimmed by 5 bases and 1 base, with 21 bases remaining between them. The CDR3 covers 18 residues. The CDR3 coding sequence is TGTGCCAGCAGTCCCCGACTCCTCCGGTCTTCTTCTGGAAACACCATATATTTT. Amino acids: CASSPRLLRSSSGNTIYF.

Remarks on this clonotype: This may be a read error, as it is one base from a much larger clone. The chain carries TRBV29-1 and TRBJ2-5; D assignment may be TRBD1 or TRBD2 (6 bases each). Germline V gene lookup returns CDR1 SQVTM and CDR2 ANQGSEA. The CDR3 has 15 amino acids. CDR3 sequence: CSVENGQHIAGTRYF. Written as DNA, the CDR3 is TGCAGCGTTGAAAATGGACAGCACATCGCGGGGACCCGGTACTTC.

In its sample, this clonotype was seen many times. This rearrangement joins TRBV2 to TRBJ2-7, with 7 bases that match TRBD1. The germline gives CDR1 SNHLY, CDR2 FYNNEI. The CDR3 totals 16 residues. J was trimmed by 3 bases and V by 4 bases; bases with no gene match: 12. The CDR3 DNA reads as TGTGCCAGCAGTGTAAACGTAGGGGGCTCGAGCTACGAGCAGTACTTC. Its translation: CASSVNVGGSSYEQYF.

In this sample, this clonotype turned up many times. The V and J genes are TRBV12-3 or TRBV12-4 and TRBJ1-5, with D tentatively TRBD1 (6 bases). The CDR3 runs 15 residues. V gave up 6 bases and J gave up 4 bases, with 16 bases separating them. The CDR3 region is CASRHRQEGNQPQHF. CDR3 nucleotides: TGTGCCAGCAGACATAGACAGGAGGGGAATCAGCCCCAGCATTTT.

The chain links TRBV7-3 to TRBJ2-1; the D gene is possibly TRBD1 (6 bases). CDR3 size: 14 residues. Germline CDR1 is SGHTA and CDR2 is FQGTGA. Trimming took 1 base from V and 5 from J, leaving 9 bases between them. The CDR3 nucleotides read TGTGCCAGCAGCTTAAATAGGGACAACAATGAGCAGTTCTTC. Amino acid sequence: CASSLNRDNNEQFF.

V usage is TRBV19 and J usage is TRBJ2-7, with TRBD1 matching over 9 bases. Unmatched junction bases numbered 7, after V lost 7 bases and J lost 9 bases. This CDR3 has 12 residues. CDR1 and CDR2 (germline): LNHDA, SQIVND (reference sequence). The CDR3 DNA reads as TGTGCCAGTAAATCCGGGACAGGGTCGCAGTACTTC. Residues: CASKSGTGSQYF.

This clonotype was seen a few times. The V call is TRBV20-1, the J call TRBJ1-4; TRBD1 aligns across 10 bases. This CDR3 is 12 amino acids long. V shed 6 bases and J 7 bases; nucleotides not matched to a gene: 2. The V gene's germline CDR1 is DFQATT and CDR2 SNEGSKA (reference sequence). The CDR3 region has the DNA TGCAGTGCCCGGACAGGGGGTGAAAAACTGTTTTTT. Its translation is CSARTGGEKLFF.

This clonotype was counted only a few times. This sequence joins TRBV9 and TRBJ2-7; tentative D call: TRBD1 (5 bases). V was cut by 1 base and J by 2 bases, with 10 bases left in between. The germline gives CDR1 SGDLS, CDR2 YYNGEE. The CDR3 has 14 residues. The CDR3 region has the DNA TGTGCCAGCAGCGTATCGACAGCCACCTACGAGCAGTACTTC. Protein sequence: CASSVSTATYEQYF.